The next 19 T cell receptor beta chains were all read from a single sample in a study of blood T cell repertoires in COVID-19. Profiled with immunoSEQ multiplex PCR; TCRdb holds only in-frame clones, not every one. The sample shows 400,000 or so clones, about 90% of them seen only once. Sample: PBMCs or T cells enriched from blood (not recorded which). The receptors stem from a man in his forties in a cohort exposed to, infected with or recovered from COVID-19 (not recorded which).

The CDR3 region is CASSVAGTSGRNTGELFF. The CDR3 DNA sequence: TGTGCCAGCAGCGTGGCCGGGACTAGCGGGAGGAACACCGGGGAGCTGTTTTTT. This chain links TRBV9 with TRBJ2-2, with 14 bases lining up with TRBD2. Looked up from germline, CDR1 is SGDLS and CDR2 is YYNGEE. The length of the CDR3 is 18 residues. After removal of 2 bases from V and 1 base from J, the junction contained 4 bases not matched to a gene.

Comments on this clone: The sample carries other DNA sequences with the same CDR3. V is TRBV5-1 and J is TRBJ2-7; TRBD2 is a possible D gene (5 bases). Germline CDR1 SGHRS, CDR2 YFSETQ. The CDR3 extends over 13 amino acids. Trimming cost V 4 bases and J 0 bases, with 8 bases left between them. CDR3 residues: CASSPGNSYEQYF. CDR3 sequence (DNA): TGCGCCAGCAGCCCGGGAAACTCCTACGAGCAGTACTTC.

This chain links TRBV11-2 with TRBJ2-2; TRBD1 is a possible D gene (5 bases). The V end was cut by 5 bases, the J end by 4 bases, with 8 bases between. The CDR3 contains 13 residues. The V gene's germline CDR1 is SGHAT and CDR2 FQNNGV. The CDR3 nucleotides read TGTGCCAGCAGCGCCAGGGTCACCGGGGAGCTGTTTTTT. Protein product: CASSARVTGELFF.

The CDR3 sequence is CASSPGAGVFVETQYF. The CDR3 nucleotides read TGTGCCAGCAGCCCCGGAGCGGGGGTCTTCGTAGAGACCCAGTACTTC. The gene calls are TRBV11-3 and TRBJ2-5; 8 bases are a match to TRBD2. CDR1 and CDR2 (germline): SGHNT, YENEEA. V was clipped by 5 bases and J by 4 bases; unmatched bases: 12. There are 16 residues in the CDR3.

The chain combines TRBV28 with TRBJ2-7; D gene unclear. Per germline, CDR1 MDHEN and CDR2 SYDVKM. Between the trimmed V and J ends, which lost 6 bases and 5 bases, there was a span of 11 bases. The CDR3 loop spans 12 amino acids. The chain's CDR3 is CASRPSTNEQYF. The DNA of the CDR3 is TGTGCCAGCAGACCGAGCACCAACGAGCAGTACTTC.

The V gene is TRBV4-1, the J gene TRBJ2-7; D remains unclear. This CDR3 contains 12 residues. Trimming cost V 2 bases and J 5 bases, with 7 bases left between them. The V gene's germline CDR1 is MGHRA and CDR2 YSYEKL. CDR3 region: CASSQRENEQYF. CDR3 sequence (DNA): TGCGCCAGCAGCCAAAGAGAGAACGAGCAGTACTTC.

J is TRBJ2-2 and V is TRBV6-5; D gene unclear. V gave up 0 bases and J gave up 4 bases, with 9 bases separating them. CDR3 length: 15 residues. Germline CDR1 reads MNHEY; CDR2 reads SVGAGI. The CDR3: CASSYSKRSTGELFF. The CDR3 nucleotides read TGTGCCAGCAGTTACTCGAAAAGGAGCACCGGGGAGCTGTTTTTT.

The V and J genes are TRBV24-1 and TRBJ2-7; the match to TRBD1 covers 9 bases. Germline V lookup: CDR1 KGHDR, CDR2 SFDVKD. This CDR3 spans 14 amino acids. V gave up 7 bases and J gave up 2 bases; unmatched junction bases: 5. The CDR3 sequence: CATSDRGGAYEQYF. Written as DNA, the CDR3 is TGTGCCACCAGCGACAGGGGGGGTGCCTACGAGCAGTACTTC.

The genes are TRBV5-5 and TRBJ2-7; 7 positions agree with TRBD2. This CDR3 contains 16 residues. Germline CDR1 SGHKS, CDR2 YYEKEE (reference sequence). V lost 0 bases to trimming and J lost 2 bases; unmatched junction nucleotides: 8. In nucleotides, the CDR3 is TGTGCCAGCAGCTTGGAGGGCGGGAGAGCCGCCTACGAGCAGTACTTC. Amino acids: CASSLEGGRAAYEQYF.

The chain combines TRBV3-1 (or the pseudogene TRBV3-2) with TRBJ1-1, with D tentatively TRBD1 (6 bases). The CDR3 length is 16 residues. Trimming took 6 bases from V and 3 from J, leaving 20 bases between them. Germline assignment: CDR1 LGHDT and CDR2 YNNKEL (reference sequence). The chain's CDR3 is CASSSARTGRDTEAFF. The CDR3 coding sequence is TGTGCCAGCAGTTCAGCCCGAACAGGGAGGGACACTGAAGCTTTCTTT.

This clone was detected only once. J is TRBJ2-5 and V is TRBV3-1 (or the pseudogene TRBV3-2); possibly TRBD2 for D (6 bases). With 3 bases removed from V and 2 bases from J, the gap between germline ends came to 13 bases. Germline loops: CDR1 LGHDT, CDR2 YNNKEL (reference sequence). The CDR3 length is 15 residues. CDR3: CASSHPGLGQETQYF. Here the CDR3 DNA reads TGTGCCAGCAGCCATCCGGGACTGGGTCAAGAGACCCAGTACTTC.

Written as DNA, the CDR3 is TGTGCCAGCAGCCAAGAGTACGAGCAGTACTTC. As protein: CASSQEYEQYF. This rearrangement joins TRBV7-9 to TRBJ2-7; D gene ambiguous. The V and J ends lost 5 bases and 4 bases respectively, with 6 bases between them. Germline CDR1 is SEHNR and CDR2 is FQNEAQ (reference sequence). This CDR3 has 11 amino acids.

The chain has TRBV7-2 and TRBJ2-2; TRBD1 aligns across 9 bases. The CDR3 spans 17 residues. CDR1 is SGHTA, CDR2 FQGNSA, per germline. V lost 1 base and J lost 1; bases outside the gene matches: 4. Here the CDR3 DNA reads TGTGCCAGCAGCTTAGTAGGGGGACAGGGGAACACCGGGGAGCTGTTTTTT. It is translated as CASSLVGGQGNTGELFF.

The CDR3 loop is CASKEGAAEQYF. The CDR3 DNA follows: TGTGCCAGCAAGGAAGGGGCGGCCGAGCAGTACTTC. The V gene is TRBV28, the J gene TRBJ2-7; perhaps TRBD1 as D (5 bases). The CDR3 consists of 12 residues. The germline V gene encodes CDR1 MDHEN and CDR2 SYDVKM. The ends were cut back, 7 bases at V and 6 bases at J, with 13 bases in the middle.

The chain employs TRBV14 and TRBJ2-1; 7 bases agree with TRBD2. The germline CDR1 and CDR2 sequences are SGHDN and FVKESK. Germline trimming cut 4 bases from V and 4 bases from J; bases unmatched to any gene: 4. This CDR3 comprises 14 residues. This chain's CDR3 is CASSLSGKYNEQFF. CDR3 DNA: TGTGCCAGCAGCCTGAGCGGGAAGTACAATGAGCAGTTCTTC.

The rearrangement uses TRBV5-5 and TRBJ1-5; unclear D gene. The CDR3 is 15 amino acids. From germline, CDR1 is SGHKS and CDR2 YYEKEE (reference sequence). Trimming removed 4 bases at V and 4 bases at J, with 15 bases between. The CDR3 DNA reads as TGTGCCAGCAGCATCCAGGCCCACCTAAATCAGCCCCAGCATTTT. Its translation: CASSIQAHLNQPQHF.

Remarks on this clone: The sample contains more than one DNA sequence encoding this CDR3. V and J are TRBV5-1 and TRBJ2-7; 11 bases agree with TRBD2. The trim removed 1 base at V and 0 bases at J, leaving 3 bases unmatched. The V gene's germline CDR1 is SGHRS and CDR2 YFSETQ. The length of the CDR3 is 16 residues. CDR3 in DNA: TGCGCCAGCAGCTTGACTAGCGGGAGAACCTCCTACGAGCAGTACTTC. This gives the protein CASSLTSGRTSYEQYF.

The gene calls are TRBV7-8 and TRBJ1-6, with 11 nucleotides matching TRBD1. The ends lost 2 bases at V and 9 bases at J; junction bases unmatched: 3. Germline V CDR1 and CDR2: SGHVS, FQNEAQ. This CDR3 comprises 15 residues. CDR3 in amino acids: CASSLWTGGLSPLHF. CDR3 bases: TGTGCCAGCAGCTTATGGACAGGGGGCCTTTCACCCCTCCACTTT. Supplemented by reference TRBV7-8 and TRBJ1-6, the full variable domain reads GAGVSQSPRYKVAKRGQDVALRCDPISGHVSLFWYQQALGQGPEFLTYFQNEAQLDKSGLPSDRFFAERPEGSVSTLKIQRTQQEDSAVYLCASSLWTGGLSPLHFGNGTRLTVT.

This chain joins TRBV5-1 and TRBJ1-5; D remains ambiguous. In germline, CDR1 is SGHRS, CDR2 YFSETQ. There are 13 residues in the CDR3. Trimming removed 4 bases at V and 4 bases at J, with 9 bases between. The DNA of the CDR3 is TGCGCCAGCAGCGTTCGGGGAAATCAGCCCCAGCATTTT. This gives the protein CASSVRGNQPQHF.